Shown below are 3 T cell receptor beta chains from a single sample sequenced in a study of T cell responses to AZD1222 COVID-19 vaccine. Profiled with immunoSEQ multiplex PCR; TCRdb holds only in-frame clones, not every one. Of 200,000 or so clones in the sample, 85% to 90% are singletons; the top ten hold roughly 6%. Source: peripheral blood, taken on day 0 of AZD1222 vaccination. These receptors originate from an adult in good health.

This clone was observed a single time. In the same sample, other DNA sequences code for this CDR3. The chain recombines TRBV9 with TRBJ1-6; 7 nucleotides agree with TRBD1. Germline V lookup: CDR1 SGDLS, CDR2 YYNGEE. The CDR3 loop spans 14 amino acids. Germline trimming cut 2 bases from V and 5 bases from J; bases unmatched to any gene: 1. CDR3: CASSVGQNNSPLHF. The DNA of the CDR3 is TGTGCCAGCAGCGTGGGACAGAATAATTCACCCCTCCACTTT.

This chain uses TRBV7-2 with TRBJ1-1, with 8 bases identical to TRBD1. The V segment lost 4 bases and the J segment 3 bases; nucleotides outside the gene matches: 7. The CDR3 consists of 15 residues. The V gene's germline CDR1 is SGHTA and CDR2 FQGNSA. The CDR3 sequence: CASSSIDRGYTEAFF. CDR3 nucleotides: TGTGCCAGCAGCTCTATCGACAGGGGCTACACTGAAGCTTTCTTT.

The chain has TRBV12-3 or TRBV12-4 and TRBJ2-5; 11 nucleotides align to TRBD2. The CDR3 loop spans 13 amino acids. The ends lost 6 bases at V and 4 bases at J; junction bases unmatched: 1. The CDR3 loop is CASRLAGVETQYF. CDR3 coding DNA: TGTGCCAGCAGACTAGCGGGAGTAGAGACCCAGTACTTC.